These 25 T cell receptor beta chains were sequenced from one sample in a study of shared clonotypes between healthy human individuals. Sequenced by immunoSEQ multiplex PCR; TCRdb stores in-frame clones only, minus some. The sample gives 1,500,000 or so clones, approximately 97% of which show up once; about 1% is in the top ten. The sequencing input was naive CD4+ T cells sorted from blood. The subset was: CD45RA+ positively selected. All receptors come from a young man in good health.

This clone was seen more than once but under ten times. V usage is TRBV14 and J usage is TRBJ2-2; TRBD2 matches 9 bases. The CDR3 totals 13 residues. V gave up 10 bases and J gave up 5 bases; unmatched junction bases: 5. The germline CDR1 and CDR2 sequences are SGHDN and FVKESK. CDR3 sequence reads: CATVAGATGELFF. In nucleotides, the CDR3 is TGTGCCACCGTAGCGGGAGCGACCGGGGAGCTGTTTTTT.

The chain carries TRBV9 and TRBJ2-7; the D gene is possibly TRBD1 (6 bases). This CDR3 spans 14 amino acids. Germline lookup yields CDR1 SGDLS and CDR2 YYNGEE. Trimming removed 0 bases at V and 4 bases at J, with 11 bases between. This CDR3 is CASSVEPGDYEQYF. In nucleotides, the CDR3 is TGTGCCAGCAGCGTAGAACCAGGGGATTACGAGCAGTACTTC.

A note on this clone: Relative to the germline gene, one junction end is altered; a read error may explain this. The rearrangement joins TRBV7-9 to TRBJ1-3; 9 bases line up with TRBD1. The CDR3 extends over 12 amino acids. Germline lookup yields CDR1 SEHNR and CDR2 FQNEAQ (reference sequence). The chain's CDR3 is CASRWTGDDRVF. Written as DNA, the CDR3 is TGTGCCAGCCGCTGGACAGGGGACGATCGAGTCTTT.

The rearrangement uses TRBV5-4 and TRBJ2-1, with D maybe TRBD1 (5 bases). This CDR3 region has 15 residues. Germline V lookup: CDR1 SGHNT, CDR2 YYREEE (reference sequence). The V gene lost 3 bases and the J gene lost 0 bases, with 10 bases spanning the gap. CDR3 sequence: CASSWGGNSYNEQFF. The CDR3 DNA reads TGTGCCAGCAGCTGGGGCGGTAACTCCTACAATGAGCAGTTCTTC.

The chain has TRBV7-9 and TRBJ2-7; TRBD2 matches 8 bases. Trimming removed 3 bases from V and 5 bases from J; junction bases left unmatched: 3. The CDR3 length is 13 residues. Germline V CDR1 and CDR2: SEHNR, FQNEAQ (reference sequence). The CDR3: CASSLISGNEQYF. CDR3 coding DNA: TGTGCCAGCAGCTTGATTAGCGGGAACGAGCAGTACTTC.

The chain joins TRBV15 to TRBJ1-2; D not resolved. V was shortened by 3 bases and J by 5 bases, with 19 bases between the two germline ends. Germline V gives CDR1 LNHNV, CDR2 YYDKDF (reference sequence). The CDR3 contains 16 residues. The CDR3 loop is CATSSPELFRNYGYTF. The CDR3 DNA is TGTGCCACCAGCAGCCCTGAGTTATTCCGTAATTATGGCTACACCTTC.

The rearrangement uses TRBV4-1 and TRBJ2-6, with D perhaps TRBD1 (5 bases). The CDR3 length is 16 residues. From germline, CDR1 is MGHRA and CDR2 YSYEKL. V was clipped by 0 bases and J by 3 bases, with 9 bases between them. DNA for the CDR3: TGCGCCAGCAGCCAAGAACAGGCGGTTGGGGCCAACGTCCTGACTTTC. It encodes CASSQEQAVGANVLTF.

Comments on this clone: Other DNA sequences of this sample code for an identical CDR3. The chain employs TRBV29-1 and TRBJ2-1; D uncertain. The CDR3 has 10 residues. In germline, CDR1 is SQVTM, CDR2 ANQGSEA. V gave up 0 bases and J gave up 11 bases, with 5 bases separating them. The CDR3 loop is CSVEEGKQFF. CDR3 sequence (DNA): TGCAGCGTTGAAGAGGGGAAGCAGTTCTTC.

V gene TRBV6-1 combines with J gene TRBJ2-3; D not certain. The CDR3 contains 12 residues. The V gene lost 5 bases and the J gene lost 6 bases, with 9 bases spanning the gap. In germline, CDR1 is MNHNS, CDR2 SASEGT. CDR3 residues: CASSPNQDTQYF. CDR3 DNA: TGTGCCAGCAGTCCGAATCAGGATACGCAGTATTTT.

This chain links TRBV7-2 with TRBJ1-4; D is uncertain. Deletions cut 3 bases from V and 0 bases from J, with 8 bases between. This CDR3 has 15 amino acids. From germline, CDR1 is SGHTA and CDR2 FQGNSA. CDR3 protein: CASSFPAATNEKLFF. CDR3 DNA: TGTGCCAGCAGCTTTCCCGCAGCAACTAATGAAAAACTGTTTTTT.

V gene TRBV11-1 combines with J gene TRBJ2-2, with D tentatively TRBD2 (5 bases). The V gene's germline CDR1 is SGHAT and CDR2 FQDESV (reference sequence). The CDR3 has 16 residues. Trimming pared 6 bases from V and 0 bases from J, leaving 14 bases between. The CDR3: CASSQGGLTNTGELFF. CDR3 DNA sequence: TGTGCCAGCAGTCAAGGCGGGCTTACGAACACCGGGGAGCTGTTTTTT.

The CDR3 DNA follows: TGTGCCAGCAGCCAAGGACAGGGGCGAAACACCATATATTTT. Protein sequence: CASSQGQGRNTIYF. The genes are TRBV5-4 and TRBJ1-3; 9 bases map to TRBD1. Germline-derived CDR1 and CDR2 are SGHNT and YYREEE (reference sequence). The ends lost 4 bases at V and 5 bases at J; junction bases unmatched: 4. The CDR3 is 14 amino acids.

Note on this clone: The same CDR3 is also encoded by other DNA sequences in this sample. The V and J genes are TRBV7-2 and TRBJ2-7, with 8 bases that match TRBD1. The V gene end was trimmed by 5 bases and the J gene end by 1 base; junction bases not matched to a gene: 4. The CDR3 is 14 amino acids. CDR1 and CDR2 (germline): SGHTA, FQGNSA. CDR3 sequence reads: CASSPGQASYEQYF. The CDR3 DNA sequence: TGTGCCAGCAGCCCGGGACAGGCTTCCTACGAGCAGTACTTC.

This clone was picked up one time. V gene TRBV6-6 combines with J gene TRBJ1-1, with a weak D call TRBD1 (6 bases). This CDR3 spans 12 amino acids. The V and J ends lost 11 bases and 0 bases respectively, with 10 bases between them. Per germline, CDR1 MNHNY and CDR2 SVGAGI (reference sequence). CDR3 DNA sequence: TGTGCCGGGGGCAGAATGAACACTGAAGCTTTCTTT. This translates into CAGGRMNTEAFF.

The chain joins TRBV5-6 to TRBJ1-2; no clear D. Germline V gene lookup returns CDR1 SGHDT and CDR2 YYEEEE. The CDR3 covers 14 residues. With 0 bases removed from V and 8 bases from J, the gap between germline ends came to 14 bases. This CDR3 reads CASSLAYSLGGYTF. In nucleotides, the CDR3 is TGTGCCAGCAGCTTGGCCTACTCCCTTGGGGGCTACACCTTC.

This chain uses TRBV6-5 with TRBJ2-7; a possible D gene is TRBD1 (6 bases). Germline CDR1 and CDR2: MNHEY and SVGAGI. Trimming took 3 bases from V and 2 from J, leaving 14 bases between them. The CDR3 consists of 15 residues. CDR3: CASSYPGQGTYEQYF. The CDR3 region has the DNA TGTGCCAGCAGTTATCCGGGTCAGGGGACCTACGAGCAGTACTTC.

This sequence joins TRBV10-3 and TRBJ2-1; 12 bases are a match to TRBD2. V was pared by 2 bases and J by 5 bases, with 4 bases of the junction left unmatched. CDR1 is ENHRY and CDR2 is SYGVKD in the germline V gene. CDR3 length: 16 amino acids. CDR3 sequence: CAISEGRLAGDNEQFF. In DNA form, the CDR3 reads TGTGCCATCAGTGAGGGAAGACTAGCGGGGGACAATGAGCAGTTCTTC.

The V and J genes are TRBV7-2 and TRBJ2-7; D remains unclear. V lost 2 bases and J lost 3, with 14 bases in between. Germline V gives CDR1 SGHTA, CDR2 FQGNSA. CDR3 length: 15 amino acids. Here the CDR3 reads CASSLRPKSGYEQYF. For the CDR3, the DNA is TGTGCCAGCAGCTTAAGGCCGAAATCTGGCTACGAGCAGTACTTC.

The DNA for the CDR3 is TGTGCCAGCAGCGTAGGAAAGGGGGCCCGCTCTGGCACTGAAGCTTTCTTT. It is translated as CASSVGKGARSGTEAFF. The V gene is TRBV9, the J gene TRBJ1-1; 7 nucleotides match TRBD1. Germline V gene lookup returns CDR1 SGDLS and CDR2 YYNGEE. Losses at the gene ends were 0 bases for V and 4 bases for J; bases not matched to a gene: 12. The CDR3 length is 17 residues.

This CDR3 reads CASSVPGVADTQYF. The CDR3 DNA follows: TGCGCCAGCAGTGTCCCAGGGGTGGCAGATACGCAGTATTTT. The chain employs TRBV10-2 and TRBJ2-3; maybe TRBD1 (6 bases). Per germline, CDR1 WSHSY and CDR2 SAAADI. V was clipped by 4 bases and J by 4 bases, with 12 bases between them. The CDR3 covers 14 residues.

The table lists this clone with a count of one. This sequence joins TRBV5-1 and TRBJ2-7, with 10 bases aligning to TRBD2. After removal of 3 bases from V and 2 bases from J, the junction contained 5 bases not matched to a gene. The V gene's germline CDR1 is SGHRS and CDR2 YFSETQ. The CDR3 runs 15 residues. The CDR3 sequence is CASSSAGTSAYEQYF. The CDR3 DNA sequence: TGCGCCAGCAGCTCCGCCGGGACTAGCGCCTACGAGCAGTACTTC.

The CDR3 bases are TGTGCCAGCAGTGAAGGAGGGGCGGGAGGTGACTACGAGCAGTACTTC. Its translation: CASSEGGAGGDYEQYF. The rearrangement links TRBV6-1 to TRBJ2-7; 8 bases match TRBD2. The CDR3 is 16 residues long. Germline V gives CDR1 MNHNS, CDR2 SASEGT. Trimming took 1 base from V and 3 from J; bases not matched to a gene: 8.

The V call is TRBV25-1, the J call TRBJ1-2; tentative D call: TRBD1 (5 bases). CDR3 length: 18 residues. Trimming stripped 6 bases from V and 2 bases from J, with 25 bases between. The V gene's germline CDR1 is MGHDK and CDR2 SYGVNS. This CDR3 is CASSGSRRRGGLNYGYTF. In DNA, the CDR3 is TGTGCCAGCAGCGGATCCAGACGGCGGGGCGGGTTAAACTATGGCTACACCTTC.

Points on this clone: The same CDR3 arises from other DNA sequences in this sample as well. The chain uses TRBV28 and TRBJ1-1, with unresolved D. V lost 3 bases to trimming and J lost 0 bases, with 8 bases between them. Germline CDR1 reads MDHEN; CDR2 reads SYDVKM. The CDR3 sequence is 14 residues long. The CDR3: CASSLIGMNTEAFF. Written as DNA, the CDR3 is TGTGCCAGCAGTTTGATAGGGATGAACACTGAAGCTTTCTTT.

The gene calls are TRBV15 and TRBJ2-3; 8 nucleotides align to TRBD2. This CDR3 contains 16 residues. The trim removed 0 bases at V and 4 bases at J, leaving 6 bases unmatched. In germline, CDR1 is LNHNV, CDR2 YYDKDF (reference sequence). CDR3 loop: CATSRDASGSADTQYF. CDR3 DNA sequence: TGTGCCACCAGCAGAGATGCCAGCGGGAGCGCAGATACGCAGTATTTT. Supplemented by reference TRBV15 and TRBJ2-3, the full variable domain reads DAMVIQNPRYQVTQFGKPVTLSCSQTLNHNVMYWYQQKSSQAPKLLFHYYDKDFNNEADTPDNFQSRRPNTSFCFLDIRSPGLGDTAMYLCATSRDASGSADTQYFGPGTRLTVL.